This T cell receptor beta chain was retrieved from a study of blood T cell repertoires in COVID-19. Study details: Specimens from acute and convalescent COVID-19 originated in the United States, Italy and Spain.

A single count supports this clone. The CDR3 has 18 amino acids. CDR1 and CDR2 from the germline V gene are LGHDT and YNNKEL (reference sequence). The ends lost 1 base at V and 5 bases at J; junction bases unmatched: 12. The assay was immunoSEQ multiplex PCR, and TCRdb's table has in-frame clones only and misses some. The profile covers about 110,000 clones, with about nine tenths appearing a single time and less than 2.5% taken by the ten largest. The chain employs TRBV3-1 (or the pseudogene TRBV3-2) and TRBJ2-7; TRBD2 agrees at 12 bases. Sample: peripheral blood. This clonotype was sampled from a human donor in a cohort sampled during active COVID-19. The CDR3 here is CASSQGWLAGGPVHEQYF. Here the CDR3 DNA reads TGTGCCAGCAGCCAAGGGTGGCTAGCGGGGGGGCCTGTCCACGAGCAGTACTTC.